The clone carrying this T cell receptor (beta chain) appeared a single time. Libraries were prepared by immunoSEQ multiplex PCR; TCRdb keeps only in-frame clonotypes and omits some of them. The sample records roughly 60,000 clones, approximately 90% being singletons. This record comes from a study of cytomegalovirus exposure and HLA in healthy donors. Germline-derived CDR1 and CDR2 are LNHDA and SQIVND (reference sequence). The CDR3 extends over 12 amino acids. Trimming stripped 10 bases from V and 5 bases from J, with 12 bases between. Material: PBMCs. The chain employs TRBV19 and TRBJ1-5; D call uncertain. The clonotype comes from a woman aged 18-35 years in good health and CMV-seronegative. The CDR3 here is CANQYSDQPQHF. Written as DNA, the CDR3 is TGTGCCAACCAATACTCGGATCAGCCCCAGCATTTT.